The T cell receptor (beta chain) described here comes from a study of Ad26.COV2.S vaccination and SARS-CoV-2 variants. The V and J ends lost 8 bases and 0 bases respectively, with 10 bases between them. The length of the CDR3 is 13 residues. Germline CDR1 and CDR2: MNHEY and SVGAGI. As regards this clone: Its antigen remains unknown.

Findings of the study overall: After vaccination, substantial breadth of spike-specific CD8+ and CD4+ responses was reported. TCR breadth and depth estimates may have understated total T cell responses. With respect to non-spike TCR breadth, vaccine and placebo recipients were similar.

Method: immunoSEQ multiplex PCR; TCRdb's copy keeps in-frame clones and lacks some. The sample carries over 110,000 clones, about nine tenths recorded once. This sequence originates from a human donor who had recovered from COVID-19. The chain links TRBV6-5 to TRBJ1-1; D is possibly TRBD1 (6 bases). Sample: peripheral blood, taken after recovery from COVID-19. CDR3 loop: CASWEGVNTEAFF. The CDR3 nucleotides are TGTGCCAGCTGGGAGGGGGTGAACACTGAAGCTTTCTTT.